This TCR beta chain was captured by sequencing in a study of blood T cells in healthy people across ages. The CDR3 sequence is 15 residues long. Germline-derived CDR1 and CDR2 are MNHEY and SVGAGI. PCR was performed a second time for about 7 to 11 cycles using a sample-barcoded 5' primer and a J-beta primer mix. Each CDR3 protein gets one entry after TCRdb re-called the 5' RACE reads with MiXCR. The sample shows some 900,000 distinct CDR3 sequences, around 49% of them seen only once. V gene TRBV6-5 combines with J gene TRBJ2-5; 7 bases align to TRBD1. Gene TRBJ2-7 matches the end of the DNA better, so the J call may be wrong. Sequencing was carried out using blood. This clonotype was obtained from a young man in good health. The CDR3 spells CASSMMGQIIYEQYF. The DNA for the CDR3 is TGTGCCAGCAGCATGATGGGACAGATTATTTACGAGCAGTACTTC.